This T cell receptor beta chain was found in a study of T cell responses to AZD1222 COVID-19 vaccine. Study-level results: CD4 TCRs linked to vaccination spanned spike, dominating at 160-218 and 743-854.

Germline lookup yields CDR1 SGHRS and CDR2 YFSETQ. The length of the CDR3 is 13 residues. V was pared by 2 bases and J by 3 bases, with 8 bases between. Worth noting for this clone: Its antigen is unidentified.

Clones were sequenced by immunoSEQ multiplex PCR, and TCRdb holds only the in-frame ones, with some missing. The sample consists of 85,000 to 120,000 clones, 84% of them appearing once. V gene TRBV5-1 combines with J gene TRBJ1-1, with D possibly matching TRBD1 (5 bases). This receptor was identified in an adult in good health. The sample in question was peripheral blood, obtained on day 0 of AZD1222 vaccination. As DNA, the CDR3 is TGCGCCAGCAGCTTATTAGGGGACACTGAAGCTTTCTTT. Its protein product is CASSLLGDTEAFF.